The rows below give T cell receptor beta chains drawn from one sample of a study of human T cells and chemical hapten exposure. TCRdb fed the RACE reads into MiXCR, producing one record per CDR3 protein. The sample holds 80,000 to 95,000 distinct CDR3 sequences, roughly 10% seen once. The specimen comprised whole blood, sampled in connection with sensitization to the hapten diphenylcyclopropenone (DPC). The receptors here all came from a woman between 50 and 59 years old with alopecia areata. Some clones in this sample may be carry-over from other donors' samples. CDR3s include the opening cysteine and the closing phenylalanine or tryptophan. A D gene is named only where the DNA matches it firmly. Clone size appears in some rows only: once, few, many, or a class for an expanded clone.

many	TRBV20-1	TRBJ2-7	TRBD2	CSGMPAGDSPYEQYF	TGCAGTGGTATGCCAGCGGGGGATTCCCCCTACGAGCAGTACTTC
few	TRBV6-2/TRBV6-3	TRBJ2-5	NA	CASSYAFRGTQYF	TGTGCCAGCAGTTACGCCTTCCGGGGGACCCAGTACTTC
NA	TRBV7-9	TRBJ2-7	NA	CASSSTRTGDGDEQYF	TGTGCCAGCAGCTCCACCCGAACGGGAGACGGCGACGAGCAGTACTTC
many	TRBV6-4	TRBJ2-7	TRBD2	CASRLEAGGPYEQYF	TGTGCCAGCAGACTTGAAGCGGGGGGCCCCTACGAGCAGTACTTC
many	TRBV9	TRBJ1-4	TRBD1	CASSVLPRDRDRVSNEKLFF	TGTGCCAGCAGCGTACTTCCAAGGGACAGGGATCGGGTGTCTAATGAAAAACTGTTTTTT
few	TRBV7-2	TRBJ2-1	TRBD1	CASSSRDRDQQFF	TGTGCCAGCAGCTCCCGGGACAGGGATCAGCAGTTCTTC
many	TRBV4-3	TRBJ2-2	TRBD2	CASSQDLLLAGVTGELFF	TGCGCCAGCAGCCAAGATCTTTTGCTAGCGGGAGTAACCGGGGAGCTGTTTTTT
few	TRBV2	TRBJ2-2	NA	CASRDLFPGELFF	TGTGCCAGCAGGGACCTATTCCCCGGGGAGCTGTTTTTT
few	TRBV7-8	TRBJ1-1	NA	CASSLTVNTEAFF	TGTGCCAGCAGCTTGACAGTGAACACTGAAGCTTTCTTT
few	TRBV6-7	TRBJ2-7	NA	CASSPRHSGTAYEQYF	TGTGCCAGCAGCCCCCGCCATAGCGGAACAGCCTACGAGCAGTACTTC
few	TRBV27	TRBJ2-5	NA	CASSYRVQETQYF	TGTGCCAGCAGCTACAGGGTACAAGAGACCCAGTACTTC
NA	TRBV7-8	TRBJ2-7	NA	CASSGRQGIYEQYF	TGTGCCAGCAGCGGGAGGCAGGGCATCTACGAGCAGTACTTC
NA	TRBV20-1	TRBJ1-3	NA	CSARDPGNTIYF	TGCAGTGCTAGAGACCCTGGAAACACCATATATTTT
NA	TRBV24-1	TRBJ2-3	TRBD2	CATGTSGRLTDTQYF	TGTGCCACCGGGACTAGCGGGAGACTCACAGATACGCAGTATTTT
NA	TRBV12-3/TRBV12-4	TRBJ2-3	NA	CASSYTNTQYF	TGTGCCAGCAGTTATACCAATACGCAGTATTTT
many	TRBV7-3	TRBJ1-6	NA	CASSLAGQNSPLHF	TGTGCCAGCTCGCTAGCAGGGCAAAATTCACCCCTCCACTTT
few	TRBV5-5	TRBJ1-2	NA	CASSSAAGGYTF	TGTGCCAGCAGCTCCGCGGCAGGCGGCTACACCTTC
NA	TRBV13	TRBJ2-3	TRBD2	CASSPGLAGAGWTDTQYF	TGTGCCAGCAGCCCTGGACTAGCGGGGGCTGGGTGGACAGATACGCAGTATTTT
many	TRBV6-2/TRBV6-3	TRBJ1-1	TRBD1	CASSGTVQNTEAFF	TGTGCCAGCAGCGGGACAGTCCAGAACACTGAAGCTTTCTTT
NA	TRBV6-5	TRBJ2-3	TRBD2	CASRGGGRLDTQYF	TGTGCCAGTCGCGGCGGGGGAAGATTAGATACGCAGTATTTT
few	TRBV20-1	TRBJ2-7	TRBD2	CSALSGSTGYEQYF	TGCAGTGCCCTCAGCGGGAGTACTGGGTACGAGCAGTACTTC
few	TRBV7-5	TRBJ1-5	NA	CISVSLNLPQHF	NA
few	TRBV4-1	TRBJ1-1	NA	CASSQEDWADTEAFF	TGCGCCAGCAGCCAGGAGGACTGGGCGGACACTGAAGCTTTCTTT
few	TRBV4-3	TRBJ1-5	NA	CASSQDLARPQHF	TGCGCCAGCAGCCAAGATCTAGCCCGGCCCCAGCATTTT
NA	TRBV7-2	TRBJ2-5	NA	CASSLSISQYF	TGTGCCAGCAGCTTAAGTATTTCCCAGTACTTC
many	TRBV7-2	TRBJ1-5	NA	CASSSSLGNGQPQHF	TGTGCCAGCAGCTCGTCCTTGGGAAACGGACAGCCCCAGCATTTT
NA	TRBV6-1	TRBJ1-6	TRBD1	CASTPQGQSSYNSPLHF	TGTGCCAGCACACCCCAGGGACAGAGCTCCTATAATTCACCCCTCCACTTT
few	TRBV19	TRBJ1-2	NA	CASSVGNYGYTF	TGTGCCAGTAGTGTGGGGAACTATGGCTACACCTTC
few	TRBV28	TRBJ1-1	NA	CASGTTGNLNTEAFF	TGTGCCAGCGGAACCACAGGAAACCTGAACACTGAAGCTTTCTTT
many	TRBV18	TRBJ2-7	TRBD2	CASSPTSGSSYEQYF	TGTGCCAGCTCACCCACTAGCGGGAGCTCCTACGAGCAGTACTTC
NA	TRBV7-9	TRBJ1-1	NA	CASSLQGWNTEAFF	TGTGCCAGCAGCTTACAGGGGTGGAACACTGAAGCTTTCTTT
few	TRBV11-3	TRBJ2-7	NA	CASSQTREQYF	TGTGCCAGCAGCCAAACGAGGGAGCAGTACTTC
few	TRBV28	TRBJ2-7	NA	CASSFMSRTLNF	TGTGCCAGCAGTTTCATGAGTCGGACTCTCAACTTC
few	TRBV9	TRBJ2-3	TRBD1	CASSVGRDRGTDTQYF	TGTGCCAGCAGCGTAGGGAGGGACAGGGGCACAGATACGCAGTATTTT
NA	TRBV28	TRBJ1-5	NA	CASSPSSAGNQPQHF	TGTGCCAGCAGTCCCTCGAGTGCGGGCAATCAGCCCCAGCATTTT
NA	TRBV20-1	TRBJ1-4	NA	CSARVGGTNEKLFF	TGCAGTGCTAGAGTGGGAGGAACTAATGAAAAACTGTTTTTT
many	TRBV20-1	TRBJ1-4	TRBD1	CSASQFGTANEKLFF	TGCAGTGCTTCACAGTTCGGGACAGCTAATGAAAAACTGTTTTTT
few	TRBV7-9	TRBJ2-7	TRBD1	CASIAGQGKGYEQYF	TGTGCCAGCATCGCAGGACAGGGAAAGGGCTACGAGCAGTACTTC